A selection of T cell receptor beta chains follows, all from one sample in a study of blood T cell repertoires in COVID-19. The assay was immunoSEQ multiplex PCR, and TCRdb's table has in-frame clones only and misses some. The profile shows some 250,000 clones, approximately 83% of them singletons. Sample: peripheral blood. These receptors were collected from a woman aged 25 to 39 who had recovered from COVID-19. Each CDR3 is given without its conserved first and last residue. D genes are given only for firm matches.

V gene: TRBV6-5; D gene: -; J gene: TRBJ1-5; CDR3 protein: ASSSGAREDQPQH
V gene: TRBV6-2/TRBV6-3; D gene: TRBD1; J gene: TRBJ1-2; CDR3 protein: ASSSRGLYNYGYT
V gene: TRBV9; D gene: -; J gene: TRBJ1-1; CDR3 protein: ASSVGDLRRNTEAF
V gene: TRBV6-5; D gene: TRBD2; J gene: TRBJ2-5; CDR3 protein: AAGGMGPKTQY
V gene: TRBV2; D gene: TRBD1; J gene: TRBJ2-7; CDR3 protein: ASSGGQGARNEQY
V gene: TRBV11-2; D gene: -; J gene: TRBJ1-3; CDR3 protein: ASSHVVGGGNTIY
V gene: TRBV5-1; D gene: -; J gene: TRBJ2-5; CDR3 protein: ASSSPSQGPETQY
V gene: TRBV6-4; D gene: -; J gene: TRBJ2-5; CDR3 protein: ASNGDKAGSQETQY
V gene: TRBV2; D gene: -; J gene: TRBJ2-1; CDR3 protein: ASTEGGDLYNEQF
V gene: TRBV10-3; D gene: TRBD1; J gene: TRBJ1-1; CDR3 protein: AISGTGVVTEAF
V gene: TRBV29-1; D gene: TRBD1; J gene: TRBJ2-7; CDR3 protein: SVGGTGALYEQY
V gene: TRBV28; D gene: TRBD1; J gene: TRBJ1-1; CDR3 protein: ASSLHGTGNTEAF
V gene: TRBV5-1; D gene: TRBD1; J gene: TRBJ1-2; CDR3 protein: ASSSGTGAYGYT
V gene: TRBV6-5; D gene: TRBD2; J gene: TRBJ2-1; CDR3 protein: ASAAGGGAYNEQF
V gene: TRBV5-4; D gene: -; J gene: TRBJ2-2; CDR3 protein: ASSSSVVSTGELF
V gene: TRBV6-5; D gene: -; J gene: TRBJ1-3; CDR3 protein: ASSKGVFSGNTIY
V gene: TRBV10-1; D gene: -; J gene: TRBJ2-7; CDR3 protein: ASSDARGGDEQY